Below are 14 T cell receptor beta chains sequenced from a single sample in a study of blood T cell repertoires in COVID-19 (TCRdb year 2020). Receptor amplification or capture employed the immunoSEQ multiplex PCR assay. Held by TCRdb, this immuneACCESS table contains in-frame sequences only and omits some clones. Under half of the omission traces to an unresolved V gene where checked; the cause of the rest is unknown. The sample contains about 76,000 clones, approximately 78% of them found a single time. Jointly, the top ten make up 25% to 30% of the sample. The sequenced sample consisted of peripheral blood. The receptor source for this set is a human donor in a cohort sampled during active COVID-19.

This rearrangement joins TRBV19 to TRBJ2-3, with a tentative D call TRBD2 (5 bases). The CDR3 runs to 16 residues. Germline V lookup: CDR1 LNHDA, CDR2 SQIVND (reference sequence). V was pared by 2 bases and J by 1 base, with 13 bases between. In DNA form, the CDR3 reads TGTGCCAGTAGTATATCTTTTAGCGCCCGCACAGATACGCAGTATTTT. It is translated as CASSISFSARTDTQYF.

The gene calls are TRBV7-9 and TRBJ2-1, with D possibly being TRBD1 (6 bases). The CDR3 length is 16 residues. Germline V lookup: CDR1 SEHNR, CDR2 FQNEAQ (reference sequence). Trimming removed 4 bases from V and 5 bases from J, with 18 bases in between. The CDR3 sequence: CASSSIGTRGNNEQFF. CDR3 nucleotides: TGTGCCAGCAGCTCCATCGGGACAAGGGGGAACAATGAGCAGTTCTTC.

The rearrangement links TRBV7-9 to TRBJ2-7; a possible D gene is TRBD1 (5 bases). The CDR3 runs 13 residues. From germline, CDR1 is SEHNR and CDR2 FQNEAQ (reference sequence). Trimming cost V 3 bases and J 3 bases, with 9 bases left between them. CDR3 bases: TGTGCCAGCAGCTTCCAGGGATTCTACGAGCAGTACTTC. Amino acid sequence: CASSFQGFYEQYF. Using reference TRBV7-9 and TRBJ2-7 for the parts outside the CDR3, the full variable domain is DTGVSQNPRHKITKRGQNVTFRCDPISEHNRLYWYRQTLGQGPEFLTYFQNEAQLEKSRLLSDRFSAERPKGSFSTLEIQRTEQGDSAMYLCASSFQGFYEQYFGPGTRLTVT.

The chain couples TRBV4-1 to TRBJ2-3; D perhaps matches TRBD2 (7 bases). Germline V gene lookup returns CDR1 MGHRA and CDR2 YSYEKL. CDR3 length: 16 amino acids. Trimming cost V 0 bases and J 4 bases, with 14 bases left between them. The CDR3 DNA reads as TGCGCCAGCAGCCAAGATGAGGGGGGGAAGTCAGATACGCAGTATTTT. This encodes CASSQDEGGKSDTQYF.

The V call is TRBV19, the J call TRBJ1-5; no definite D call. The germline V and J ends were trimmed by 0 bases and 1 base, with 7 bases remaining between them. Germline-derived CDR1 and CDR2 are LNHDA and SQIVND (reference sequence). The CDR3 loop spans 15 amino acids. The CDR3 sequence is CASSIDIPSNQPQHF. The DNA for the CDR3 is TGTGCCAGTAGTATAGATATCCCCAGCAATCAGCCCCAGCATTTT.

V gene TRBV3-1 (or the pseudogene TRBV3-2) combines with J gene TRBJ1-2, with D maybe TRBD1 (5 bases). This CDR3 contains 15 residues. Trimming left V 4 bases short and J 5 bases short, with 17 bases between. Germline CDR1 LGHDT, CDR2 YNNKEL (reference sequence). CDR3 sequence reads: CASSLGRDGTYGYTF. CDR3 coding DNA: TGTGCCAGCAGCCTCGGGAGGGACGGAACTTATGGCTACACCTTC.

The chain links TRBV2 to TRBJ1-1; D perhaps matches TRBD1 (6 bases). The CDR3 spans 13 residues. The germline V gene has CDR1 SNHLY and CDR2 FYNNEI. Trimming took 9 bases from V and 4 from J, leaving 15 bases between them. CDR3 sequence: CASYSGVGTEAFF. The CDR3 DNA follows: TGTGCCAGTTATTCAGGGGTTGGCACTGAAGCTTTCTTT. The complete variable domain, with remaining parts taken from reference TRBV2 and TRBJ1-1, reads EPEVTQTPSHQVTQMGQEVILRCVPISNHLYFYWYRQILGQKVEFLVSFYNNEISEKSEIFDDQFSVERPDGSNFTLKIRSTKLEDSAMYFCASYSGVGTEAFFGQGTRLTVV.

The CDR3 loop reads CASNLLRGGEAFF. Here the CDR3 DNA reads TGTGCCAGCAACCTCCTGAGGGGAGGTGAAGCTTTCTTT. V is TRBV7-8 and J is TRBJ1-1; D is possibly TRBD1 (5 bases). This CDR3 spans 13 amino acids. Germline V gives CDR1 SGHVS, CDR2 FQNEAQ. The V gene lost 7 bases and the J gene lost 7 bases, with 16 bases spanning the gap.

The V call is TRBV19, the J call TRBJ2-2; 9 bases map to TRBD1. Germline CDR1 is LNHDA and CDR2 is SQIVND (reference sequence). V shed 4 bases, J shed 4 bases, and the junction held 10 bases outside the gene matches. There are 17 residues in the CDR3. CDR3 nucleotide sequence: TGTGCCAGTAGTACCGGGACAGGGAACGGCGCCACCGGGGAGCTGTTTTTT. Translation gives CASSTGTGNGATGELFF.

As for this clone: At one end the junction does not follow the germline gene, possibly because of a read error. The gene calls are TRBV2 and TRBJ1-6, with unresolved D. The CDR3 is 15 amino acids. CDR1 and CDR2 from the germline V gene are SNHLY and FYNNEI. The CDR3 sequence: CASTPRGSRSSPLHF. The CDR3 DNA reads TGTGCCAGCACCCCACGGGGTAGTAGGAGTTCACCCCTCCATTTT.

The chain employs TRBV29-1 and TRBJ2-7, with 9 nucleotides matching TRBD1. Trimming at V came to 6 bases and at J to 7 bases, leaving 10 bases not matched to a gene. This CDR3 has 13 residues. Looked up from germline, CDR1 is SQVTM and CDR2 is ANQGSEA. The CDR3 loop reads CSVQRTGALEQYF. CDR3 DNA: TGCAGCGTCCAGAGGACAGGGGCTCTGGAGCAGTACTTC.

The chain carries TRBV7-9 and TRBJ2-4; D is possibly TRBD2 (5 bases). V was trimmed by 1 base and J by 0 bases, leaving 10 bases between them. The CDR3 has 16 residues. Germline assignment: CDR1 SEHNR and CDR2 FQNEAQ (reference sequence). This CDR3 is CASSLVGGQAKNIQYF. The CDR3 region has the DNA TGTGCCAGCAGCTTAGTCGGAGGCCAAGCCAAAAACATTCAGTACTTC.

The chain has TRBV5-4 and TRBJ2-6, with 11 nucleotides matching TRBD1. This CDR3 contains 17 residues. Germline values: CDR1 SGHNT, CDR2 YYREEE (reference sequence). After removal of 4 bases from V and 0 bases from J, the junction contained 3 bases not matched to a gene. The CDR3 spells CASSQGQGASGANVLTF. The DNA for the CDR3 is TGTGCCAGCAGCCAAGGACAGGGGGCCTCTGGGGCCAACGTCCTGACTTTC.

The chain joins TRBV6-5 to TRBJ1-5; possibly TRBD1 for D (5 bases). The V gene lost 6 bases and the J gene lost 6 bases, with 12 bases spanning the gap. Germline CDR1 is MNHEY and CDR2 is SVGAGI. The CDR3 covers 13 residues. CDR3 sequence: CASSPGGVQPQHF. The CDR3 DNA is TGTGCCAGCAGCCCCGGGGGGGTTCAGCCCCAGCATTTT.